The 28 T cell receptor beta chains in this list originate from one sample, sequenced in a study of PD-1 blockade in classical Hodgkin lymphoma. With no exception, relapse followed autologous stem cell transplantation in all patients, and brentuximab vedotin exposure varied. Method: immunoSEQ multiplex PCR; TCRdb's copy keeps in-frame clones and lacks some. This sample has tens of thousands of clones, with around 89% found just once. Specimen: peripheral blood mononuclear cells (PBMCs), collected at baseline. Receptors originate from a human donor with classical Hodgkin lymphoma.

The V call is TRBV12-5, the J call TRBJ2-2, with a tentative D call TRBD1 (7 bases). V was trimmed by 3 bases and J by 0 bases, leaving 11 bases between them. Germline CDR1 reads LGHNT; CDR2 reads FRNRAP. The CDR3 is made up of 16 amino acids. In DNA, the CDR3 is TGTGCTAGTGGTTTAGGGGGGACAGCGAACACCGGGGAGCTGTTTTTT. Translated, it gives CASGLGGTANTGELFF.

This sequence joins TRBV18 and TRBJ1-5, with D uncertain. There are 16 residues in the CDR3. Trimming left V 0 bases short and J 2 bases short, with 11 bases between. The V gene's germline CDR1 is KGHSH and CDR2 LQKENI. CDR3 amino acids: CASSPPGWQGNQPQHF. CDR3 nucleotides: TGTGCCAGCTCACCACCGGGATGGCAGGGCAATCAGCCCCAGCATTTT.

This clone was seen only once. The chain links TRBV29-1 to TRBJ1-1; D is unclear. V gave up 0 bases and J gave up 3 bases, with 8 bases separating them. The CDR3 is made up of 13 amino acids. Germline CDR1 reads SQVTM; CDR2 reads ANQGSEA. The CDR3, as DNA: TGCAGCGTTGAAGATCCCGGGGACACTGAAGCTTTCTTT. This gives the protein CSVEDPGDTEAFF.

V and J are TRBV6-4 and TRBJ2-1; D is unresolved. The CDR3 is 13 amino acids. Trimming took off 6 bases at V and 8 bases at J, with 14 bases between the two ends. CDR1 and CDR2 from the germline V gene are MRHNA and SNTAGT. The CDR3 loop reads CASSRGENDEQFF. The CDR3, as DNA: TGTGCCAGCAGCCGTGGCGAGAACGATGAGCAGTTCTTC.

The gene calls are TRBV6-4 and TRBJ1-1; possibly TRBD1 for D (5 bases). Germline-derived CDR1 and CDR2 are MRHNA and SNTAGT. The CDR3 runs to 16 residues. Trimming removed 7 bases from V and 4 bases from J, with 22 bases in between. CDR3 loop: CASTNPTGTLATEAFF. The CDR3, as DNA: TGTGCCAGCACCAACCCCACCGGGACCCTGGCCACTGAAGCTTTCTTT.

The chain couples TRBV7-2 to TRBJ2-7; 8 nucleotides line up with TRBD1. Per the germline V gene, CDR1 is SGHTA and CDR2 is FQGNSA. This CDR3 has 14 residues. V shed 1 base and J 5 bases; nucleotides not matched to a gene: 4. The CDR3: CASSLGAGGDEQYF. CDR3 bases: TGTGCCAGCAGCTTAGGGGCAGGGGGCGACGAGCAGTACTTC.

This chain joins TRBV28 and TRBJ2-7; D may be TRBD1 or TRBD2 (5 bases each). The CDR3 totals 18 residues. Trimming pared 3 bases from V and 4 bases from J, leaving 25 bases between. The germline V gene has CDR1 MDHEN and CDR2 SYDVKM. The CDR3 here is CASSFPQGSLRVQYEQYF. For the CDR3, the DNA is TGTGCCAGCAGTTTCCCGCAGGGATCCTTGAGGGTACAATACGAGCAGTACTTC.

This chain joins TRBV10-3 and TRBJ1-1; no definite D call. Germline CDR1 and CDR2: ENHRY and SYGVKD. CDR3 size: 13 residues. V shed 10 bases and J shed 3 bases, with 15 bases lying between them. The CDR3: CATLFGRDTEAFF. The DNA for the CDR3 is TGTGCCACCCTCTTCGGGAGGGACACTGAAGCTTTCTTT.

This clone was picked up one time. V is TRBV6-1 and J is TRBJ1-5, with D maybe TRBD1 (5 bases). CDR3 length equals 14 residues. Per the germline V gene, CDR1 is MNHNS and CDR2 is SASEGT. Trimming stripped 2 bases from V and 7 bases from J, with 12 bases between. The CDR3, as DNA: TGTGCCAGCAGTGAATCGTCAGGGTCACAGCCCCAGCATTTT. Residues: CASSESSGSQPQHF.

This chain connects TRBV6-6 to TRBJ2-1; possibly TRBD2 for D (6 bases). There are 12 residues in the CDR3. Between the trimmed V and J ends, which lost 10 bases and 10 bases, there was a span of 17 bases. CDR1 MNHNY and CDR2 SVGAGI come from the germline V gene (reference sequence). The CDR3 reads CATRLGGEEQFF. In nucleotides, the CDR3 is TGTGCCACCAGACTAGGAGGTGAAGAGCAGTTCTTC.

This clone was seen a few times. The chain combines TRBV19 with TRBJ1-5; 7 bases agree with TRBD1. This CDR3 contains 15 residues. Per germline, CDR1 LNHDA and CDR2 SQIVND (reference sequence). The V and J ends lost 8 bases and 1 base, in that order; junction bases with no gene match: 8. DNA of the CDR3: TGTGCCAGTGATCCGGGACAGACAAGCAATCAGCCCCAGCATTTT. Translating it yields CASDPGQTSNQPQHF.

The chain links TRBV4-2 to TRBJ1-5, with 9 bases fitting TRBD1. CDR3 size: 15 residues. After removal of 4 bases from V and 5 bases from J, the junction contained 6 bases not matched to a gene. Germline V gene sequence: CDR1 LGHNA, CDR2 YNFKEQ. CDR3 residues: CASSRGTGQDQPQHF. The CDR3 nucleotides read TGTGCCAGCAGCCGGGGGACAGGGCAAGATCAGCCCCAGCATTTT.

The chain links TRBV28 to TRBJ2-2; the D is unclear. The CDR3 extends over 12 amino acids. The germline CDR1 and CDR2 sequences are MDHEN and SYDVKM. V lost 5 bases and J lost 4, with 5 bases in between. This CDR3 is CASSTRTGELFF. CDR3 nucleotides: TGTGCCAGCAGTACCCGCACCGGGGAGCTGTTTTTT.

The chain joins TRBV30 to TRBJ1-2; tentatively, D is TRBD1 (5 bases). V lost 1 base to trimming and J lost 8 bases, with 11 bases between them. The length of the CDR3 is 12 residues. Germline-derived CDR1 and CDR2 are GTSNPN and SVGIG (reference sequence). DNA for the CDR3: TGTGCCTGGAGTGGGAATGGGGACGGCTACACCTTC. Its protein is CAWSGNGDGYTF.

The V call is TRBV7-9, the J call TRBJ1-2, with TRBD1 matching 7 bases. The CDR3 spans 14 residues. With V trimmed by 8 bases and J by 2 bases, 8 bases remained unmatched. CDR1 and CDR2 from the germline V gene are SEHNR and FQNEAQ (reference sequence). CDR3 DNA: TGTGCCAGCCAAGAGACAGGGTTCAACTATGGCTACACCTTC. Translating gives CASQETGFNYGYTF.

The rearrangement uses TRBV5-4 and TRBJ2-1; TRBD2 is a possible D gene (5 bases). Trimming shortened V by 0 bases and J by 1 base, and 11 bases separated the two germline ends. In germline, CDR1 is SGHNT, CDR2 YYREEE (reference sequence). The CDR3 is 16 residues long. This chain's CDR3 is CASSLDTRLSYNEQFF. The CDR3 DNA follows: TGTGCCAGCAGCTTGGATACTAGACTTTCCTACAATGAGCAGTTCTTC.

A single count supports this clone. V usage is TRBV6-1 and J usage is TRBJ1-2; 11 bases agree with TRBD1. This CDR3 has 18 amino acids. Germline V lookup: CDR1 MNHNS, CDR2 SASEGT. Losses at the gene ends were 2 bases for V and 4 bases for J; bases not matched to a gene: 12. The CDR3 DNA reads TGTGCCAGCAGTGAAATACGGGACAGGGGGATTTGGGTCTATGGCTACACCTTC. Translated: CASSEIRDRGIWVYGYTF.

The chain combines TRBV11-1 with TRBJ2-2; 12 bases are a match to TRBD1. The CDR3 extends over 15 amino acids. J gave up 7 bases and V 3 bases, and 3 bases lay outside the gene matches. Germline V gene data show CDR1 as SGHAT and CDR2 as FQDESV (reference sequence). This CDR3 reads CASSLGQGASGELFF. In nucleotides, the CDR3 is TGTGCCAGCAGCTTGGGACAGGGGGCCAGCGGGGAGCTGTTTTTT.

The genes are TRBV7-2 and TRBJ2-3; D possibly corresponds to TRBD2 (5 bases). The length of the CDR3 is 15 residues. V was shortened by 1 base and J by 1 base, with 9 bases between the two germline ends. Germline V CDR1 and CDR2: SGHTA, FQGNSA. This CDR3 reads CASSLVGSGTDTQYF. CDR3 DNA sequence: TGTGCCAGCAGCTTAGTCGGTAGCGGCACAGATACGCAGTATTTT.

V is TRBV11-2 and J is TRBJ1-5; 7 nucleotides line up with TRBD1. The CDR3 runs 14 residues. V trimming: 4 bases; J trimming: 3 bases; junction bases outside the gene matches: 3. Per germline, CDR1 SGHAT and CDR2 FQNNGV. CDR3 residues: CASSWDSYNQPQHF. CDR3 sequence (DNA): TGTGCCAGCAGCTGGGACAGCTACAATCAGCCCCAGCATTTT.

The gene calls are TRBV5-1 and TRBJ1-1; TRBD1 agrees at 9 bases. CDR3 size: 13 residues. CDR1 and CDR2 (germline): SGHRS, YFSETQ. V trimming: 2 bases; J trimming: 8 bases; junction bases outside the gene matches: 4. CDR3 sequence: CASSFAGQGEAFF. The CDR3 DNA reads TGCGCCAGCAGCTTCGCCGGACAGGGGGAAGCTTTCTTT.

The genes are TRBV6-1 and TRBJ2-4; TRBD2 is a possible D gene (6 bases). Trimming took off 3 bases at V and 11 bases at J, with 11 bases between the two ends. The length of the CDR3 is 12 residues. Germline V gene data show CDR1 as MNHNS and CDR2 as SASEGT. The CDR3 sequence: CASSDLGGVQYF. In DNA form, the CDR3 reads TGTGCCAGCAGTGACCTGGGAGGAGTTCAGTACTTC.

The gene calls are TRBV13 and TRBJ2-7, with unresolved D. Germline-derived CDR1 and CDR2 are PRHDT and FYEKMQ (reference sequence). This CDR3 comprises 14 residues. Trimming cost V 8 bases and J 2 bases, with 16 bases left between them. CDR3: CASATRGSPYEQYF. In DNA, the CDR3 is TGTGCCAGCGCGACCCGTGGATCCCCCTACGAGCAGTACTTC.

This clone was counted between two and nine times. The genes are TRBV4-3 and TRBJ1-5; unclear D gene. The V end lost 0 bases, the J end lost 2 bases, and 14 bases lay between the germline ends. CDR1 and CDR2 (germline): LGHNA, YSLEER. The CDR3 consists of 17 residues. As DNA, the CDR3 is TGCGCCAGCAGCCAAGATCTTCGGGCTCTAGGCAATCAGCCCCAGCATTTT. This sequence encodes CASSQDLRALGNQPQHF.

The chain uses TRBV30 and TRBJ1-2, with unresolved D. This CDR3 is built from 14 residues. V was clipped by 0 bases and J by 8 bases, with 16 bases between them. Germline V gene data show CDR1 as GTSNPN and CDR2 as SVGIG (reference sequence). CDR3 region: CAWSVQTAFGGYTF. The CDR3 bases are TGTGCCTGGAGTGTACAGACGGCCTTCGGAGGCTACACCTTC.

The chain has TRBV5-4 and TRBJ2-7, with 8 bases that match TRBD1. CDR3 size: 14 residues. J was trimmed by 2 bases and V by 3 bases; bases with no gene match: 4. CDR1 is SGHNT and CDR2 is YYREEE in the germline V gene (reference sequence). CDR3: CASSSTGATYEQYF. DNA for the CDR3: TGTGCCAGCAGCTCGACAGGGGCCACCTACGAGCAGTACTTC.

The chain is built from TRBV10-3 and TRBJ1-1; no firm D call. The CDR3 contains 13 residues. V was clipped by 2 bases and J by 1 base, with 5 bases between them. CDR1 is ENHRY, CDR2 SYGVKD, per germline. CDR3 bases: TGTGCCATCAGTGAGAAGGGGAACACTGAAGCTTTCTTT. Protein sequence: CAISEKGNTEAFF.

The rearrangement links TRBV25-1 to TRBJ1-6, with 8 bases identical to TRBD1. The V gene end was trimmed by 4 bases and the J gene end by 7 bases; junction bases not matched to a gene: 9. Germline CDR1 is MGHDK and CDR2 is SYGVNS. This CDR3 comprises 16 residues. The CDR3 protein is CASSGDRFPPNSPLHF. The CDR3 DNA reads TGTGCCAGCAGTGGGGACAGGTTTCCCCCAAATTCACCCCTCCACTTT.